The 17 T cell receptor beta chains below were found in one sample sequenced in a study of blood T cells in healthy people across ages. A second roughly 6 to 11 cycle PCR used barcoded and J-beta primers. TCRdb re-called the 5' RACE reads with MiXCR, one entry per CDR3 protein. The profile shows 550,000 to 650,000 distinct CDR3 sequences, roughly 31% of them singletons. Input material: blood. These receptors all come from a woman older than 75 in good health.

The rearrangement uses TRBV20-1 and TRBJ1-2; unclear D gene. Per germline, CDR1 DFQATT and CDR2 SNEGSKA (reference sequence). CDR3 size: 12 residues. The germline V and J ends were trimmed by 7 bases and 1 base, with 10 bases remaining between them. The CDR3 sequence is CSVKDFNYGYTF. The CDR3 DNA is TGCAGTGTCAAGGATTTTAACTATGGCTACACCTTC.

This clonotype was counted ten times or more. The J gene is TRBJ2-1, the V gene TRBV6-1; tentatively, D is TRBD1 (6 bases). The end of the DNA is better explained by TRBJ2-7, so the J call may be wrong. CDR3 length: 15 residues. Germline V gene sequence: CDR1 MNHNS, CDR2 SASEGT. The CDR3 loop reads CASSVDGGSYNEQYF. The DNA of the CDR3 is TGTGCCAGCAGTGTGGATGGGGGCTCCTACAATGAGCAGTACTTC.

This clonotype was counted between two and nine times. This chain uses TRBV30 with TRBJ1-1; perhaps TRBD1 as D (6 bases). From germline, CDR1 is GTSNPN and CDR2 SVGIG (reference sequence). The CDR3 contains 15 residues. Trimming took off 0 bases at V and 6 bases at J, with 17 bases between the two ends. The CDR3 coding sequence is TGTGCCTGGAGTGTAATGCGGGGGCTGGGAGCTGAAGCTTTCTTT. It codes for CAWSVMRGLGAEAFF.

The V and J genes are TRBV11-3 and TRBJ2-5; TRBD1 matches at 9 bases. The CDR3 spans 16 residues. Looked up from germline, CDR1 is SGHNT and CDR2 is YENEEA. Trimming removed 0 bases from V and 2 bases from J; junction bases left unmatched: 4. The CDR3 sequence: CASSLEPGQGQETQYF. CDR3 DNA: TGTGCCAGCAGCTTAGAACCGGGACAGGGACAAGAGACCCAGTACTTC. Based on the CDR3 plus reference TRBV11-3 and TRBJ2-5, the full variable domain is EAGVVQSPRYKIIEKKQPVAFWCNPISGHNTLYWYLQNLGQGPELLIRYENEEAVDDSQLPKDRFSAERLKGVDSTLKIQPAELGDSAVYLCASSLEPGQGQETQYFGPGTRLLVL.

This clonotype appeared a few times. A read error may explain this, as a much larger clone is one base away. This chain connects TRBV6-1 to TRBJ1-1, with TRBD1 as a possible D gene (5 bases). CDR3 size: 12 residues. CDR1 is MNHNS and CDR2 is SASEGT in the germline V gene. V gave up 8 bases and J gave up 5 bases, with 12 bases separating them. The CDR3 protein is CASPIRGTEAFF. The CDR3 coding sequence is TGTGCCAGCCCTATTCGGGGGACTGAAGCTTTCTTT.

This clonotype was observed many times. This chain links TRBV29-1 with TRBJ2-7, with D unresolved. Between the trimmed V and J ends, which lost 0 bases and 6 bases, there was a span of 9 bases. This CDR3 has 12 residues. Germline CDR1 and CDR2: SQVTM and ANQGSEA. CDR3 protein: CSVEESVGEQYF. CDR3 coding DNA: TGCAGCGTTGAAGAGTCAGTCGGCGAGCAGTACTTC.

V usage is TRBV7-9 and J usage is TRBJ2-2; no definite D call. Germline V gene lookup returns CDR1 SEHNR and CDR2 FQNEAQ (reference sequence). The CDR3 has 15 amino acids. V was trimmed by 1 base and J by 6 bases, leaving 12 bases between them. The CDR3 region has the DNA TGTGCCAGCAGCTTAGGAGAAGGTCAGCCCGGGGAGCTGTTTTTT. This gives the protein CASSLGEGQPGELFF.

Worth noting for this clonotype: A much larger clone differs from this one at a single base, so this may be a read error. The chain combines TRBV27 with TRBJ2-7; TRBD1 matches at 11 bases. This CDR3 is 15 amino acids long. V lost 5 bases and J lost 5; bases outside the gene matches: 8. The V gene's germline CDR1 is MNHEY and CDR2 SMNVEV (reference sequence). In DNA form, the CDR3 reads TGTGCCAGCAGTAAATTCGGGACAGGGGGGGACGAGCAGTACTTC. Residues: CASSKFGTGGDEQYF.

This clonotype was counted between two and nine times. This may come from a read error, since a much larger clone is one base off. The chain combines TRBV3-1 with TRBJ2-5; D may be TRBD1 or TRBD2 (6 bases each). Deletions cut 1 base from V and 13 bases from J, with 19 bases between. From germline, CDR1 is LGHDT and CDR2 YNNKEL (reference sequence). The CDR3 spans 14 residues. CDR3 sequence (DNA): TGTGCCAGCAGCCAAGCGGGGGCCATCTACGAGCGGTACTTC. Encoded protein: CASSQAGAIYERYF.

This clonotype was counted a few times. The chain links TRBV5-1 to TRBJ1-2; TRBD1 might be the D (5 bases). The CDR3 spans 15 residues. Germline values: CDR1 SGHRS, CDR2 YFSETQ. V dropped 0 bases and J dropped 6 bases, with 15 bases sitting between them. CDR3 nucleotide sequence: TGCGCCAGCAGCTTGGGCGTGGGGGAAGTAGATGGCTACACCTTC. Translating gives CASSLGVGEVDGYTF.

The V and J genes are TRBV30 and TRBJ1-5; D unresolved. The CDR3 runs 13 residues. CDR1 is GTSNPN, CDR2 SVGIG, per germline (reference sequence). Trimming cost V 1 base and J 11 bases, with 15 bases left between them. CDR3 loop: CAWSAQVGVAQHF. The CDR3 bases are TGTGCCTGGAGTGCCCAGGTTGGGGTGGCCCAGCATTTT. Variable domain in full (rest from reference TRBV30 and TRBJ1-5): SQTIHQWPATLVQPVGSPLSLECTVEGTSNPNLYWYRQAAGRGLQLLFYSVGIGQISSEVPQNLSASRPQDRQFILSSKKLLLSDSGFYLCAWSAQVGVAQHFGDGTRLSIL.

This clonotype appeared many times. The rearrangement uses TRBV20-1 and TRBJ2-1, with TRBD2 identical over 13 bases. CDR1 and CDR2 from the germline V gene are DFQATT and SNEGSKA (reference sequence). CDR3 length: 15 residues. With V trimmed by 7 bases and J by 8 bases, 11 bases remained unmatched. The CDR3 coding sequence is TGCAGTGTTTTTCCCGGGACTAGCGGGGACGATGAGCAGTTCTTC. Translation: CSVFPGTSGDDEQFF.

CDR3 coding DNA: TGTGCCAGCAGTTACCCTGACAGGATCACTGAAGCTTTCTTT. Encoded protein: CASSYPDRITEAFF. The V gene is TRBV6-6, the J gene TRBJ1-1, with a possible D match to TRBD1 (6 bases). Germline values: CDR1 MNHNY, CDR2 SVGAGI (reference sequence). V was cut by 2 bases and J by 4 bases, with 11 bases left in between. The CDR3 extends over 14 amino acids.

To note about this clonotype: This may be a read error, as it is one base from a much larger clone. V is TRBV15 and J is TRBJ2-5, with 8 bases identical to TRBD1. V trimming: 7 bases; J trimming: 6 bases; junction bases outside the gene matches: 13. There are 15 residues in the CDR3. Germline-derived CDR1 and CDR2 are LNHNV and YYDKDF (reference sequence). The CDR3 nucleotides are TGTGCCACCAACTCGAGGGGGACAGGTGTACAGACCCAGTACTTC. Encoded protein: CATNSRGTGVQTQYF. The entire variable domain, with the rest obtained from reference TRBV15 and TRBJ2-5, is as follows: DAMVIQNPRYQVTQFGKPVTLSCSQTLNHNVMYWYQQKSSQAPKLLFHYYDKDFNNEADTPDNFQSRRPNTSFCFLDIRSPGLGDTAMYLCATNSRGTGVQTQYFGPGTRLLVL.

The table lists this clonotype with many counts. The chain employs TRBV7-9 and TRBJ2-4, with TRBD1 matching over 8 bases. Losses at the gene ends were 1 base for V and 9 bases for J; bases not matched to a gene: 8. In germline, CDR1 is SEHNR, CDR2 FQNEAQ (reference sequence). This CDR3 spans 15 amino acids. CDR3: CASSLDSAGGGIQYF. CDR3 DNA sequence: TGTGCCAGCAGCTTAGATTCGGCAGGGGGCGGCATTCAGTACTTC.

CDR3 bases: TGCGCCAGCAGGTCCGAGGGAGATACGCAGTATTTT. Residues: CASRSEGDTQYF. The chain recombines TRBV5-1 with TRBJ2-3, with a weak D call TRBD2 (5 bases). The CDR3 spans 12 residues. The germline V gene has CDR1 SGHRS and CDR2 YFSETQ. V was shortened by 5 bases and J by 5 bases, with 9 bases between the two germline ends.

Many counts were recorded for this clonotype. This chain joins TRBV29-1 and TRBJ2-1; a possible D gene is TRBD1 (8 bases). Germline CDR1 and CDR2: SQVTM and ANQGSEA. V shed 3 bases and J shed 8 bases, with 23 bases lying between them. The CDR3 consists of 16 residues. CDR3 in amino acids: CSVDTGGQGASDEQFF. CDR3 DNA: TGCAGCGTTGACACGGGAGGACAGGGAGCTAGCGATGAGCAGTTCTTC.